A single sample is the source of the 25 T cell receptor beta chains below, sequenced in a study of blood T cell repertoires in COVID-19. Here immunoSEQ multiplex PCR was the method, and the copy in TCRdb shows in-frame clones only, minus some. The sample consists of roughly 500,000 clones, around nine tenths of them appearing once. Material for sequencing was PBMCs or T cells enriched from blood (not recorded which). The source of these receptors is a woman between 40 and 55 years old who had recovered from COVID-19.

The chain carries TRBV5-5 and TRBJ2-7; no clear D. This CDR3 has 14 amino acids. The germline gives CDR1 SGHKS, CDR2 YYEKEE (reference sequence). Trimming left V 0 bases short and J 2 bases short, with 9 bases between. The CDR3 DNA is TGTGCCAGCAGCTTGGTGGCAGGAACCTACGAGCAGTACTTC. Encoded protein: CASSLVAGTYEQYF.

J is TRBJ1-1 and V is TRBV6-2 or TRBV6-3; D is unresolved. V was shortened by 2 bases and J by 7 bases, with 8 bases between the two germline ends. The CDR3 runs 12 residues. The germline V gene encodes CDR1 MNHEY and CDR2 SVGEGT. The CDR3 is CASSYEGLEAFF. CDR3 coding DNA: TGTGCCAGCAGTTACGAGGGTCTTGAAGCTTTCTTT.

CDR3: CASHNRQGKPPQEQYF. In DNA form, the CDR3 reads TGTGCCAGCCATAACAGACAGGGTAAGCCCCCACAGGAGCAGTACTTC. The V and J genes are TRBV27 and TRBJ2-7, with 7 bases identical to TRBD1. V dropped 8 bases and J dropped 7; count of bases not matched to a gene: 20. The V gene's germline CDR1 is MNHEY and CDR2 SMNVEV (reference sequence). This CDR3 region has 16 residues.

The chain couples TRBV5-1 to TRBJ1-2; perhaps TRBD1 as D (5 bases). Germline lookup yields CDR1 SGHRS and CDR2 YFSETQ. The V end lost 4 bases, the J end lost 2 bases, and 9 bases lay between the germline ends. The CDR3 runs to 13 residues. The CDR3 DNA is TGCGCCAGCAGCCCGGGGGAAAACTATGGCTACACCTTC. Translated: CASSPGENYGYTF.

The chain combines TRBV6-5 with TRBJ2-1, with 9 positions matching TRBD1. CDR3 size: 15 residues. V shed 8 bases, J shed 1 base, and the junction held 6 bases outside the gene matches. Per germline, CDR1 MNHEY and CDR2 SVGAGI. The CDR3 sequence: CASGIGTGSYNEQFF. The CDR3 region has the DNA TGTGCCAGCGGAATCGGGACAGGGTCCTACAATGAGCAGTTCTTC.

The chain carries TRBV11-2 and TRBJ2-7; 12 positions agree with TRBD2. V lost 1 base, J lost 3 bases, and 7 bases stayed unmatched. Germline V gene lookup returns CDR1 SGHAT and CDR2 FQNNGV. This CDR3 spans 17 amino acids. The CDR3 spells CASSLVIGTSGFYEQYF. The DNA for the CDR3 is TGTGCCAGCAGCTTAGTCATCGGGACTAGCGGGTTCTACGAGCAGTACTTC.

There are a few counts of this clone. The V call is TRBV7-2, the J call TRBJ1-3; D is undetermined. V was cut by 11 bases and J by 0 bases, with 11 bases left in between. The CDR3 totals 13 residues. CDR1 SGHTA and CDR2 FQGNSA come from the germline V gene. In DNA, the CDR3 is TGTGCCTGCGGATCCCGCTCTGGAAACACCATATATTTT. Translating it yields CACGSRSGNTIYF.

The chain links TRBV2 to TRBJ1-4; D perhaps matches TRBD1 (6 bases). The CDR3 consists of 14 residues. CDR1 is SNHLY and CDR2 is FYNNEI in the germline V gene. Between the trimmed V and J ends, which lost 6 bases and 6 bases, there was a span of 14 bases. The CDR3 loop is CASSFRQAYEKLFF. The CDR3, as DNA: TGTGCCAGCAGCTTCAGACAGGCTTATGAAAAACTGTTTTTT. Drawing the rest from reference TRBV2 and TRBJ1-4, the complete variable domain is EPEVTQTPSHQVTQMGQEVILRCVPISNHLYFYWYRQILGQKVEFLVSFYNNEISEKSEIFDDQFSVERPDGSNFTLKIRSTKLEDSAMYFCASSFRQAYEKLFFGSGTQLSVL.

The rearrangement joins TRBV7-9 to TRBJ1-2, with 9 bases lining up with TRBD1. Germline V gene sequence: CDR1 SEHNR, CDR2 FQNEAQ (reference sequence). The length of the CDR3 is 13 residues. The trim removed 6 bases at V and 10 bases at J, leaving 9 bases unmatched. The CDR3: CASSLPGQGFYTF. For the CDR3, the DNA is TGTGCCAGCAGTCTGCCGGGACAGGGTTTCTACACCTTC.

The CDR3 is CASSIQQGNTEAFF. CDR3 sequence (DNA): TGTGCCAGCAGCATACAACAGGGGAACACTGAAGCTTTCTTT. This chain uses TRBV11-3 with TRBJ1-1; D is possibly TRBD1 (6 bases). Germline values: CDR1 SGHNT, CDR2 YENEEA. CDR3 size: 14 residues. V was cut by 5 bases and J by 1 base, with 11 bases left in between.

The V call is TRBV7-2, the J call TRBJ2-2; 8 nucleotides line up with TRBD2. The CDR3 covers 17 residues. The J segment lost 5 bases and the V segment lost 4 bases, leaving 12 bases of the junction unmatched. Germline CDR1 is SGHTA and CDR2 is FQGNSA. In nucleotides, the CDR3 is TGTGCCAGCAGCTCGCCCAAAAGCGGGAGCAGAACCGGGGAGCTGTTTTTT. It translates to CASSSPKSGSRTGELFF.

CDR3 in amino acids: CAPGIHEQYF. CDR3 DNA sequence: TGCGCCCCCGGGATCCACGAGCAGTACTTC. This chain links TRBV5-1 with TRBJ2-7; D perhaps matches TRBD2 (5 bases). V was pared by 10 bases and J by 5 bases, with 10 bases between. The CDR3 has 10 amino acids. The V gene's germline CDR1 is SGHRS and CDR2 YFSETQ. The full variable domain, completed using reference TRBV5-1 and TRBJ2-7, is KAGVTQTPRYLIKTRGQQVTLSCSPISGHRSVSWYQQTPGQGLQFLFEYFSETQRNKGNFPGRFSGRQFSNSRSEMNVSTLELGDSALYLCAPGIHEQYFGPGTRLTVT.

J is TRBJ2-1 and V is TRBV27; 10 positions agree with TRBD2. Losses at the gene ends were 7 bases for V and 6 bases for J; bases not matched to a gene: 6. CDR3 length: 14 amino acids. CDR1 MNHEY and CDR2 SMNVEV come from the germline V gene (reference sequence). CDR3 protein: CASTEREGLNEQFF. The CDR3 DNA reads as TGTGCCAGCACTGAGCGGGAGGGCCTCAATGAGCAGTTCTTC.

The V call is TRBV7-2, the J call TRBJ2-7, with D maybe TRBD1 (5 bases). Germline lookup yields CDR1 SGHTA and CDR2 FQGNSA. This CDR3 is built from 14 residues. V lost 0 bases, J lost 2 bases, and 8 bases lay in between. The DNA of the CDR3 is TGTGCCAGCAGCTTAGCGTCACAGGCCTACGAGCAGTACTTC. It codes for CASSLASQAYEQYF.

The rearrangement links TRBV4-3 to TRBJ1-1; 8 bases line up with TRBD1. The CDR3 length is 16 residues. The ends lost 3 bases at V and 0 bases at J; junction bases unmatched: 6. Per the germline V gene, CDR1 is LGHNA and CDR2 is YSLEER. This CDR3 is CASSQLLDRVNTEAFF. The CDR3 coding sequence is TGCGCCAGCAGCCAGCTCCTGGACAGGGTGAACACTGAAGCTTTCTTT.

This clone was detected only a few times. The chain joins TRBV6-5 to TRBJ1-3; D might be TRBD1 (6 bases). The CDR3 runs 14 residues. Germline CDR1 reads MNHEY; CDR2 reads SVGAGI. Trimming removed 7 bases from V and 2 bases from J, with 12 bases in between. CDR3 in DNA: TGTGCCAGCACCGGGGGGCTCGCTGGAAACACCATATATTTT. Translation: CASTGGLAGNTIYF.

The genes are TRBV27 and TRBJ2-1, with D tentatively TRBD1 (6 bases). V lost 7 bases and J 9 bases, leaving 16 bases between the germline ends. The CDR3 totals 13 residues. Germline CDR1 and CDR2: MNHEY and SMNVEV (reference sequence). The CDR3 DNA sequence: TGTGCCAGCATAGAGATCAGGGGCGGTGAGCAGTTCTTC. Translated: CASIEIRGGEQFF.

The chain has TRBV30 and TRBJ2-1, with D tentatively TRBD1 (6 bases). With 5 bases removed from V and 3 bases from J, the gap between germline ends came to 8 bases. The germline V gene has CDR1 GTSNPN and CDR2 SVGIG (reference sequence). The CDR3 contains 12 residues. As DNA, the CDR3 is TGTGCCTGGGGGGGCTTCTACAATGAGCAGTTCTTC. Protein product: CAWGGFYNEQFF.

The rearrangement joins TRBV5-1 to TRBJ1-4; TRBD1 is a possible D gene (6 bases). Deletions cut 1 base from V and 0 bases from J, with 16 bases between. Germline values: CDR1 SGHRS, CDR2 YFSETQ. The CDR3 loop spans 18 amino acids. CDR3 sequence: CASSLSPGTPSTNEKLFF. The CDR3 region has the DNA TGCGCCAGCAGCTTGTCTCCCGGGACACCCTCAACTAATGAAAAACTGTTTTTT.

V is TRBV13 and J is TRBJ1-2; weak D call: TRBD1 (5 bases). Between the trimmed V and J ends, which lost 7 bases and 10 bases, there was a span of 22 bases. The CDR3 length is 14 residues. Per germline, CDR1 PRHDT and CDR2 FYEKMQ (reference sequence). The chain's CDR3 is CASIRSEEPGSYTF. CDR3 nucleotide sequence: TGTGCCAGCATTAGGTCGGAAGAACCAGGGTCCTACACCTTC.

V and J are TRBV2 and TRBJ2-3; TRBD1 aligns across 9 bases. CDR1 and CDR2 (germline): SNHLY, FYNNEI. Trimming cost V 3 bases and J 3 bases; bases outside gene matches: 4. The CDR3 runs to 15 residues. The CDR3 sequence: CASSESQGATDTQYF. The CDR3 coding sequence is TGTGCCAGCAGTGAGTCACAGGGGGCAACAGATACGCAGTATTTT.

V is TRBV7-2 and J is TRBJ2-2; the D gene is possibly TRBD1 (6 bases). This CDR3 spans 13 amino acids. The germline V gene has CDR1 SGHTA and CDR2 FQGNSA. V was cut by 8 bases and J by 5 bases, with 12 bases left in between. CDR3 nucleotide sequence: TGTGCCAGCTCCCGAGGGGGTACCGGGGAGCTGTTTTTT. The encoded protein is CASSRGGTGELFF.

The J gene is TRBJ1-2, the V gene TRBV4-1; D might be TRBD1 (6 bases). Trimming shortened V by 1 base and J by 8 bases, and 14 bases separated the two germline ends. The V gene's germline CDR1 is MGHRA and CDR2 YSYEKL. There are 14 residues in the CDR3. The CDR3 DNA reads TGCGCCAGCAGCCAAGGTCCTACAGGGTCCGGCTACACCTTC. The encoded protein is CASSQGPTGSGYTF.

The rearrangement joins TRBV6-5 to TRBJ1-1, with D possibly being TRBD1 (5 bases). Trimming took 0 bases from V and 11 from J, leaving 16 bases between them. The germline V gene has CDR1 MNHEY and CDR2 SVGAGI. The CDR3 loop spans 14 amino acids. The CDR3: CASSYSLLTVTAFF. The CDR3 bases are TGTGCCAGCAGTTACTCACTTCTGACAGTGACCGCTTTCTTT.

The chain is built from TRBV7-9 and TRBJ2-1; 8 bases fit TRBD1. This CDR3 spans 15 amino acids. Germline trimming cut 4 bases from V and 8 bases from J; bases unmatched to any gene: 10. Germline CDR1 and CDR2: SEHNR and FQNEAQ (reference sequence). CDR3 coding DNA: TGTGCCAGCAGCTGGAAAGCAGGGGGCAGGGATGAGCAGTTCTTC. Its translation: CASSWKAGGRDEQFF.